The next 28 T cell receptor beta chains were all read from a single sample in a study of T cell repertoires in cytomegalovirus infection. Their cognate antigens are unknown. TCRdb analysed the reads with MiXCR anew, one entry per CDR3 protein. The table lists 640,000 or so distinct CDR3 sequences, 30% to 35% of them singletons. The input for sequencing was cultured PBMCs, taken from culture after CMV antigen stimulation. Receptors were obtained from a human donor in good health (CMV status not recorded). Some clones in this sample may be carry-over from other donors' samples.

V and J are TRBV19 and TRBJ1-1; D gene uncertain. Germline V lookup: CDR1 LNHDA, CDR2 SQIVND (reference sequence). The CDR3 loop spans 12 amino acids. Trimming cost V 9 bases and J 2 bases, with 10 bases left between them. CDR3 in amino acids: CASADTNTEAFF. CDR3 DNA sequence: TGTGCCAGCGCTGATACCAACACTGAAGCTTTCTTT.

This clonotype has a single count. V is TRBV5-8 and J is TRBJ2-2; a possible D gene is TRBD1 (5 bases). The V and J ends lost 4 bases and 5 bases respectively, with 15 bases between them. This CDR3 spans 15 amino acids. Germline-derived CDR1 and CDR2 are SGHTS and YDEGEE. For the CDR3, the DNA is TGTGCCAGCAGCAACCGGCAGGGTTGGACCGGGGAGCTGTTTTTT. Amino acids: CASSNRQGWTGELFF.

There are a few counts of this clonotype. The J gene is TRBJ2-7, the V gene TRBV6-1; 8 bases agree with TRBD1. The CDR3 is 14 residues long. The V gene's germline CDR1 is MNHNS and CDR2 SASEGT. Trimming took 5 bases from V and 3 from J; bases not matched to a gene: 6. The CDR3 coding sequence is TGTGCCAGCAGTCTTAATACAGGGGGCTACGAGCAGTACTTC. It encodes CASSLNTGGYEQYF.

V gene TRBV11-2 combines with J gene TRBJ2-7; 11 bases line up with TRBD1. Losses at the gene ends were 4 bases for V and 7 bases for J; bases not matched to a gene: 12. This CDR3 spans 16 amino acids. Per germline, CDR1 SGHAT and CDR2 FQNNGV. CDR3 DNA: TGTGCCAGCAGCTCCCGCGGCGGGACAGGGGGGTGGGAGCAGTACTTC. Translating it yields CASSSRGGTGGWEQYF.

The chain is built from TRBV28 and TRBJ2-2, with D perhaps matching TRBD1 (6 bases). The V end lost 4 bases, the J end lost 1 base, and 10 bases lay between the germline ends. CDR3 length: 15 residues. Germline lookup yields CDR1 MDHEN and CDR2 SYDVKM. CDR3 residues: CASSYRELNTGELFF. CDR3 sequence (DNA): TGTGCCAGCAGTTACAGGGAGCTGAACACCGGGGAGCTGTTTTTT.

This clonotype was recorded many times. The V and J genes are TRBV7-2 and TRBJ2-5; D uncertain. Looked up from germline, CDR1 is SGHTA and CDR2 is FQGNSA. The CDR3 consists of 13 residues. The germline V and J ends were trimmed by 7 bases and 7 bases, with 16 bases remaining between them. The CDR3 region is CASTKSWLRTQYF. The CDR3 DNA is TGTGCCAGCACTAAAAGCTGGTTAAGGACCCAGTACTTC.

This sequence joins TRBV7-9 and TRBJ2-7, with D possibly being TRBD2 (5 bases). CDR1 and CDR2 from the germline V gene are SEHNR and FQNEAQ (reference sequence). This CDR3 has 15 residues. With 2 bases removed from V and 4 bases from J, the gap between germline ends came to 15 bases. The CDR3 DNA sequence: TGTGCCAGCAGCTTACCCGAGGACTTAGCGTACGAGCAGTACTTC. Amino acids: CASSLPEDLAYEQYF.

The chain links TRBV10-3 to TRBJ1-6; no definite D call. This CDR3 is built from 13 residues. Trimming stripped 3 bases from V and 10 bases from J, with 10 bases between. CDR1 ENHRY and CDR2 SYGVKD come from the germline V gene. The CDR3 DNA follows: TGTGCCATCAGTGAATGGGAAAGGTCACCCCTCCACTTT. It is translated as CAISEWERSPLHF.

This rearrangement joins TRBV20-1 to TRBJ2-7; D is unclear. Germline CDR1 and CDR2: DFQATT and SNEGSKA (reference sequence). This CDR3 is 14 amino acids long. With 0 bases removed from V and 1 base from J, the gap between germline ends came to 10 bases. Here the CDR3 DNA reads TGCAGTGCTAGAGATTTCGCGAAGTCCTACGAGCAGTACTTC. Protein: CSARDFAKSYEQYF.

The chain recombines TRBV27 with TRBJ2-3; D tentatively fits TRBD1 or TRBD2 (5 bases each). CDR1 is MNHEY, CDR2 SMNVEV, per germline (reference sequence). The CDR3 covers 14 residues. V lost 1 base to trimming and J lost 8 bases, with 13 bases between them. This CDR3 reads CASSLWTPRGTQYF. The CDR3 DNA follows: TGTGCCAGCAGTTTATGGACACCCCGGGGTACGCAGTATTTT.

This chain uses TRBV2 with TRBJ2-5, with 13 bases lining up with TRBD2. The junction had 7 bases not matched to a gene; V was cut back by 7 bases and J by 5 bases. Germline V CDR1 and CDR2: SNHLY, FYNNEI. CDR3 length: 15 amino acids. The DNA of the CDR3 is TGTGCCAGCAAAAGAGGGACTAGCGGGGCCGAGACCCAGTACTTC. Its protein product is CASKRGTSGAETQYF.

This chain joins TRBV7-9 and TRBJ2-7; D is possibly TRBD2 (6 bases). The V and J ends lost 5 bases and 2 bases respectively, with 13 bases between them. The CDR3 has 14 amino acids. Germline CDR1 and CDR2: SEHNR and FQNEAQ (reference sequence). The CDR3 sequence: CASSPGRPPYEQYF. CDR3 in DNA: TGTGCCAGCAGCCCGGGGAGGCCACCCTACGAGCAGTACTTC.

This chain joins TRBV15 and TRBJ2-5, with D maybe TRBD2 (5 bases). The CDR3 consists of 14 residues. Germline CDR1 and CDR2: LNHNV and YYDKDF (reference sequence). Trimming removed 0 bases at V and 2 bases at J, with 7 bases between. The CDR3 region has the DNA TGTGCCACCAGCAGAGATCGGACTCAAGAGACCCAGTACTTC. It specifies CATSRDRTQETQYF. Based on the CDR3 plus reference TRBV15 and TRBJ2-5, the full variable domain is DAMVIQNPRYQVTQFGKPVTLSCSQTLNHNVMYWYQQKSSQAPKLLFHYYDKDFNNEADTPDNFQSRRPNTSFCFLDIRSPGLGDTAMYLCATSRDRTQETQYFGPGTRLLVL.

The rearrangement uses TRBV7-9 and TRBJ2-5, with a tentative D call TRBD1 (5 bases). The CDR3 loop spans 14 amino acids. The germline V gene encodes CDR1 SEHNR and CDR2 FQNEAQ (reference sequence). V lost 4 bases and J 1 base, leaving 10 bases between the germline ends. CDR3 protein: CASSSRQFQETQYF. The CDR3 coding sequence is TGTGCCAGCAGCTCGAGACAGTTCCAAGAGACCCAGTACTTC.

The chain has TRBV7-2 and TRBJ2-5, with D unclear. Trimming took off 2 bases at V and 4 bases at J, with 11 bases between the two ends. The CDR3 runs to 14 residues. The germline CDR1 and CDR2 sequences are SGHTA and FQGNSA. CDR3 nucleotides: TGTGCCAGCAGCTTAAAGCGCCCCCTAGAGACCCAGTACTTC. It specifies CASSLKRPLETQYF.

This clonotype was observed a few times. The chain joins TRBV4-3 to TRBJ1-5; 9 bases are a match to TRBD1. The V gene end was trimmed by 2 bases and the J gene end by 3 bases; junction bases not matched to a gene: 8. The germline V gene has CDR1 LGHNA and CDR2 YSLEER. CDR3 length: 17 amino acids. CDR3 residues: CASSQHPGTGFNQPQHF. CDR3 coding DNA: TGCGCCAGCAGCCAACATCCCGGGACAGGGTTCAATCAGCCCCAGCATTTT.

This rearrangement joins TRBV19 to TRBJ1-1; a possible D gene is TRBD1 (6 bases). Trimming cost V 4 bases and J 1 base, with 16 bases left between them. The length of the CDR3 is 16 residues. Germline loops: CDR1 LNHDA, CDR2 SQIVND (reference sequence). As DNA, the CDR3 is TGTGCCAGTAGTACCTTGGGGGCCGCGGGGAACACTGAAGCTTTCTTT. It is translated as CASSTLGAAGNTEAFF.

This CDR3 is CASSNLFVGYGYTF. The CDR3 region has the DNA TGTGCCAGCAGTAACCTTTTCGTTGGCTATGGCTACACCTTC. The chain recombines TRBV12-3 or TRBV12-4 with TRBJ1-2; D gene unclear. V lost 5 bases and J 4 bases, leaving 14 bases between the germline ends. The CDR3 contains 14 residues.

This chain uses TRBV5-5 with TRBJ1-2, with D possibly matching TRBD1 (6 bases). Germline V CDR1 and CDR2: SGHKS, YYEKEE (reference sequence). The CDR3 is made up of 14 amino acids. Trimming removed 4 bases at V and 4 bases at J, with 14 bases between. The chain's CDR3 is CASSPHRVGYGYTF. In DNA, the CDR3 is TGTGCCAGCAGCCCTCACAGGGTTGGCTATGGCTACACCTTC.

The V gene is TRBV7-2, the J gene TRBJ2-7; D ambiguous. The CDR3 loop spans 12 amino acids. Germline values: CDR1 SGHTA, CDR2 FQGNSA. Trimming shortened V by 5 bases and J by 7 bases, and 12 bases separated the two germline ends. The CDR3 DNA follows: TGTGCCAGCAGCATAGAGTCTGGGGAGCAGTACTTC. Its protein is CASSIESGEQYF.

This clonotype was observed many times. V gene TRBV7-9 combines with J gene TRBJ2-7, with 12 bases lining up with TRBD2. V gave up 5 bases and J gave up 2 bases; unmatched junction bases: 4. CDR3 length: 15 residues. Germline CDR1 reads SEHNR; CDR2 reads FQNEAQ (reference sequence). Here the CDR3 reads CASSPLAGGPYEQYF. CDR3 nucleotides: TGTGCCAGCAGCCCCCTAGCGGGAGGGCCCTACGAGCAGTACTTC.

This sequence joins TRBV28 and TRBJ2-7, with D uncertain. Germline loops: CDR1 MDHEN, CDR2 SYDVKM. There are 11 residues in the CDR3. Trimming took 4 bases from V and 9 from J, leaving 10 bases between them. Written as DNA, the CDR3 is TGTGCCAGCAGTTCGCGTTGGGTGCAGTACTTC. Translating gives CASSSRWVQYF.

This rearrangement joins TRBV27 to TRBJ2-7, with a possible D match to TRBD1 (6 bases). Germline assignment: CDR1 MNHEY and CDR2 SMNVEV (reference sequence). This CDR3 has 16 residues. Trimming took off 5 bases at V and 0 bases at J, with 17 bases between the two ends. The CDR3 reads CASSLGPQGGSYEQYF. The DNA for the CDR3 is TGTGCCAGCAGTCTCGGGCCACAGGGTGGCTCCTACGAGCAGTACTTC.

The CDR3 loop is CASSSSGAGVLEQYF. CDR3 DNA sequence: TGTGCCAGCAGCTCCTCGGGAGCGGGGGTCCTCGAGCAGTACTTC. The chain combines TRBV11-1 with TRBJ2-7; 8 nucleotides agree with TRBD2. With V trimmed by 4 bases and J by 6 bases, 11 bases remained unmatched. Per germline, CDR1 SGHAT and CDR2 FQDESV (reference sequence). The length of the CDR3 is 15 residues.

The chain joins TRBV6-5 to TRBJ2-3; D is uncertain. Trimming took 4 bases from V and 6 from J, leaving 8 bases between them. CDR3 size: 12 residues. Germline CDR1 reads MNHEY; CDR2 reads SVGAGI. Here the CDR3 reads CASSSQWDTQYF. The DNA for the CDR3 is TGTGCCAGCAGTTCCCAATGGGATACGCAGTATTTT.

The J gene is TRBJ2-7, the V gene TRBV7-2, with 13 bases aligning to TRBD2. The V segment lost 3 bases and the J segment 4 bases; nucleotides outside the gene matches: 3. This CDR3 comprises 15 residues. Germline V gene data show CDR1 as SGHTA and CDR2 as FQGNSA. Written as DNA, the CDR3 is TGTGCCAGCAGCTTCGGACTAGCGGGGGAGTACGAGCAGTACTTC. It is translated as CASSFGLAGEYEQYF.

This clonotype was recorded only once. V and J are TRBV4-3 and TRBJ2-1, with D maybe TRBD2 (6 bases). V was shortened by 1 base and J by 5 bases, with 18 bases between the two germline ends. CDR1 and CDR2 (germline): LGHNA, YSLEER. This CDR3 comprises 17 residues. CDR3 in amino acids: CASSQASRDFANNEQFF. For the CDR3, the DNA is TGCGCCAGCAGCCAAGCATCGCGGGACTTCGCAAACAATGAGCAGTTCTTC.

The genes are TRBV4-1 and TRBJ2-5, with TRBD2 as a possible D gene (7 bases). The germline gives CDR1 MGHRA, CDR2 YSYEKL. This CDR3 is 16 amino acids long. V was cut by 0 bases and J by 5 bases, with 16 bases left in between. The CDR3 protein is CASSQDHRRGGETQYF. CDR3 DNA sequence: TGCGCCAGCAGCCAAGATCATCGCAGGGGAGGGGAGACCCAGTACTTC.